These 19 T cell receptor beta chains originate from one sample sequenced in a study of cytomegalovirus exposure and HLA in healthy donors. The primer mix had 60 Vbeta and 13 Jbeta primers. Data came from immunoSEQ multiplex PCR; TCRdb stores just in-frame clones and leaves some out. The sample comprises some 220,000 clones, around 80% of which are singletons, and less than 3% rests with the top ten. The sample comprised PBMCs. The receptors derive from a woman aged 60 to 75 in good health and CMV-seropositive.

The V gene is TRBV6-1, the J gene TRBJ2-3, with a tentative D call TRBD1 (5 bases). V was clipped by 3 bases and J by 5 bases, with 12 bases between them. The CDR3 runs to 14 residues. Germline CDR1 reads MNHNS; CDR2 reads SASEGT. CDR3 sequence (DNA): TGTGCCAGCAGTGAGGTTCAGGGTCGAGATACGCAGTATTTT. Translation gives CASSEVQGRDTQYF.

CDR3 bases: TGTGCCTGGTTCAATCATGGGCGAGGGGAGACCCAGTACTTC. Amino acid sequence: CAWFNHGRGETQYF. This chain uses TRBV30 with TRBJ2-5; D may be TRBD2 (5 bases). Per germline, CDR1 GTSNPN and CDR2 SVGIG (reference sequence). The CDR3 contains 14 residues. Trimming pared 5 bases from V and 5 bases from J, leaving 18 bases between.

This clone has just one count. This chain links TRBV6-5 with TRBJ1-4; 9 bases are shared with TRBD1. J was trimmed by 8 bases and V by 0 bases; bases with no gene match: 7. Per germline, CDR1 MNHEY and CDR2 SVGAGI. CDR3 size: 16 residues. This chain's CDR3 is CASSYSGQGTNEKLFF. In DNA, the CDR3 is TGTGCCAGCAGTTACTCCGGACAGGGGACAAACGAAAAACTGTTTTTT.

The V and J genes are TRBV11-2 and TRBJ2-7; TRBD1 matches 9 bases. The CDR3 is 14 amino acids. Trimming took 3 bases from V and 2 from J; bases not matched to a gene: 2. CDR1 and CDR2 from the germline V gene are SGHAT and FQNNGV. This chain's CDR3 is CASSFYRGPYEQYF. The CDR3 region has the DNA TGTGCCAGCAGCTTCTACAGGGGGCCCTACGAGCAGTACTTC.

V and J are TRBV29-1 and TRBJ1-2; possible D gene TRBD1, 6 bases. The CDR3 totals 13 residues. Trimming took off 4 bases at V and 0 bases at J, with 9 bases between the two ends. Germline V gene sequence: CDR1 SQVTM, CDR2 ANQGSEA. CDR3 in amino acids: CSVAQGPNYGYTF. The CDR3 DNA reads TGCAGCGTTGCACAGGGCCCTAACTATGGCTACACCTTC.

A few counts support this clone. The chain employs TRBV19 and TRBJ1-5; 9 bases agree with TRBD1. The V gene end was trimmed by 4 bases and the J gene end by 2 bases; junction bases not matched to a gene: 6. The germline gives CDR1 LNHDA, CDR2 SQIVND (reference sequence). The CDR3 consists of 16 residues. CDR3 sequence (DNA): TGTGCCAGTAGTACCCAACAGGGGGCCGGCAATCAGCCCCAGCATTTT. Translated, it gives CASSTQQGAGNQPQHF.

The chain links TRBV21-1 to TRBJ1-1; the D call TRBD1 from the table was never checked on the DNA. TRBV21-1 is a recognized pseudogene. This CDR3 has 16 amino acids. The CDR3 reads CASSKGDRREGTEAFF. In nucleotides, the CDR3 is TGTGCCAGCAGCAAAGGGGACAGGAGGGAGGGCACTGAAGCTTTCTTT.

This chain connects TRBV4-1 to TRBJ2-3; TRBD2 matches 8 bases. The CDR3 spans 15 residues. Germline assignment: CDR1 MGHRA and CDR2 YSYEKL. V lost 3 bases and J lost 0; bases outside the gene matches: 2. The CDR3 region has the DNA TGCGCCAGCAGCCACGGGGGGGGAAGCACAGATACGCAGTATTTT. Protein sequence: CASSHGGGSTDTQYF.

This clone has a handful of counts. V is TRBV6-5 and J is TRBJ2-1, with TRBD2 matching 10 bases. V shed 4 bases and J 4 bases; nucleotides not matched to a gene: 4. The CDR3 length is 15 residues. The germline CDR1 and CDR2 sequences are MNHEY and SVGAGI. The CDR3 nucleotides are TGTGCCAGCAGTTTGGGACTAGCGACTTACAATGAGCAGTTCTTC. Translated, it gives CASSLGLATYNEQFF.

The V and J genes are TRBV27 and TRBJ2-3; 8 nucleotides align to TRBD2. This CDR3 spans 16 amino acids. Per germline, CDR1 MNHEY and CDR2 SMNVEV (reference sequence). Germline trimming cut 5 bases from V and 1 base from J; bases unmatched to any gene: 8. The CDR3 loop is CASSVRLATRTDTQYF. Here the CDR3 DNA reads TGTGCCAGCAGTGTCAGACTAGCGACCCGCACAGATACGCAGTATTTT.

This clone was detected once. The gene calls are TRBV7-2 and TRBJ1-4, with a possible D match to TRBD1 (5 bases). Germline V gene lookup returns CDR1 SGHTA and CDR2 FQGNSA. Trimming took off 5 bases at V and 4 bases at J, with 14 bases between the two ends. This CDR3 is 15 amino acids long. The CDR3 protein is CASSRQGGVNEKLFF. The CDR3 DNA follows: TGTGCCAGCAGCCGCCAGGGAGGGGTTAATGAAAAACTGTTTTTT. Full variable domain (missing parts from reference TRBV7-2 and TRBJ1-4): GAGVSQSPSNKVTEKGKDVELRCDPISGHTALYWYRQSLGQGLEFLIYFQGNSAPDKSGLPSDRFSAERTGGSVSTLTIQRTQQEDSAVYLCASSRQGGVNEKLFFGSGTQLSVL.

Here the CDR3 reads CASSPQRDTEAFF. In DNA, the CDR3 is TGTGCCAGCAGCCCGCAGAGGGACACTGAAGCTTTCTTT. This chain connects TRBV11-2 to TRBJ1-1; D is uncertain. V was clipped by 5 bases and J by 3 bases, with 10 bases between them. This CDR3 has 13 residues. The germline V gene has CDR1 SGHAT and CDR2 FQNNGV. Drawing the rest from reference TRBV11-2 and TRBJ1-1, the complete variable domain is EAGVAQSPRYKIIEKRQSVAFWCNPISGHATLYWYQQILGQGPKLLIQFQNNGVVDDSQLPKDRFSAERLKGVDSTLKIQPAKLEDSAVYLCASSPQRDTEAFFGQGTRLTVV.

This chain connects TRBV11-1 to TRBJ2-5; TRBD2 matches at 10 bases. Trimming cost V 5 bases and J 4 bases; bases outside gene matches: 4. There are 14 residues in the CDR3. CDR1 is SGHAT and CDR2 is FQDESV in the germline V gene (reference sequence). The DNA for the CDR3 is TGTGCCAGCAGCCCACGGACTAGCGGAGAGACCCAGTACTTC. Protein product: CASSPRTSGETQYF.

The chain couples TRBV6-5 to TRBJ1-3; weak D call: TRBD1 (5 bases). The CDR3 runs 12 residues. Germline lookup yields CDR1 MNHEY and CDR2 SVGAGI. The V gene lost 8 bases and the J gene lost 9 bases, with 14 bases spanning the gap. This chain's CDR3 is CASGPTVSTIYF. The CDR3 nucleotides are TGTGCCAGCGGGCCGACAGTATCCACCATATATTTT.

This sequence joins TRBV2 and TRBJ2-6; D ambiguous. The CDR3 loop spans 13 amino acids. Germline V CDR1 and CDR2: SNHLY, FYNNEI. The germline V and J ends were trimmed by 7 bases and 0 bases, with 4 bases remaining between them. DNA for the CDR3: TGTGCCAGCACCTACTCTGGGGCCAACGTCCTGACTTTC. Translating gives CASTYSGANVLTF.

V is TRBV4-3 and J is TRBJ2-7; 9 bases are a match to TRBD1. The CDR3 totals 16 residues. Trimming at V came to 1 base and at J to 0 bases, leaving 4 bases not matched to a gene. The germline CDR1 and CDR2 sequences are LGHNA and YSLEER. The DNA for the CDR3 is TGCGCCAGCAGCCAAGCCCCACAGGGGGCCTCCTACGAGCAGTACTTC. As protein: CASSQAPQGASYEQYF.

The chain is built from TRBV10-1 and TRBJ1-6; TRBD1 matches 10 bases. Germline V gene sequence: CDR1 WNHNN, CDR2 SYGVQD (reference sequence). Germline trimming cut 4 bases from V and 9 bases from J; bases unmatched to any gene: 3. The CDR3 runs 14 residues. CDR3 protein: CASSAGTGVSPLHF. In nucleotides, the CDR3 is TGCGCCAGCAGTGCCGGGACAGGGGTTTCACCCCTCCACTTT.

This sequence joins TRBV6-5 and TRBJ1-2, with D perhaps TRBD1 (6 bases). Germline CDR1 reads MNHEY; CDR2 reads SVGAGI. The CDR3 is 12 residues long. V gave up 4 bases and J gave up 8 bases, with 11 bases separating them. This CDR3 is CASSSQTGGYTF. The CDR3 DNA reads TGTGCCAGCAGTTCCCAGACAGGAGGCTACACCTTC.

Regarding this clone: One junction end disagrees with the germline gene, perhaps due to a read error. This chain connects TRBV7-9 to TRBJ2-7; D possibly uses TRBD1 or TRBD2 (6 bases each). Germline V gives CDR1 SEHNR, CDR2 FQNEAQ (reference sequence). This CDR3 has 17 amino acids. Here the CDR3 DNA reads TGTTCCAGCAGCGGGCTCCGGGACAAGGGGCCTTCCTACGAGCAGTACTTC. Amino acids: CSSSGLRDKGPSYEQYF.